This T cell receptor (beta chain) came from a study of shared clonotypes between healthy human individuals. Study summary: Three plates each covered CD4 naive and memory; CD8 naive two, CD8 memory one. Study results and limitations: A reduction in generation probabilities was seen for non-shared clonotypes relative to those shared by all four donors. Tissues were not sampled, only blood, and their repertoires likely differ. Estimated richness values were generally larger in naive subsets than in memory subsets.

In the case of this clone: What it binds is unknown.

Sequencing was performed with immunoSEQ multiplex PCR; in TCRdb, only in-frame clones are kept and a portion is missing. The sample holds about 2.5 million clones, 80% to 95% seen once. The V gene lost 4 bases and the J gene lost 4 bases, with 15 bases spanning the gap. Germline assignment: CDR1 SGHAT and CDR2 FQNNGV. This CDR3 has 15 residues. The gene calls are TRBV11-2 and TRBJ2-3; D uncertain. Sequences were obtained from naive CD4+ T cells from PBMCs. The subset was: CD45RA+ positively selected. The source is a man aged 18-30 years in good health. Some clones in this sample may be carry-over from other donors' samples. The CDR3 sequence: CASSSSPATSDTQYF. The CDR3, as DNA: TGTGCCAGCAGCTCGTCGCCGGCCACGTCAGATACGCAGTATTTT.